This T cell receptor (beta chain) was retrieved from a study of blood T cell repertoires in COVID-19. Study at large: Whether acute or convalescent, the COVID-19 samples came from the United States, Italy and Spain. Nucleic acid was either cDNA or gDNA, and it came from T cells, B-cell-depleted T cells, or PBMCs.

Germline V CDR1 and CDR2: MGHDK, SYGVNS. The CDR3 runs to 17 residues. Losses at the gene ends were 3 bases for V and 2 bases for J; bases not matched to a gene: 9. Source study methods: Nucleated cell number was recorded as an estimate derived from reference gene primer amplification. Produced via immunoSEQ multiplex PCR; TCRdb's table is partial and in-frame only. The DNA gave D and trimming, while V, J and clone size come from that table. The sample lists about 300,000 clones; about 82% were seen once. The sequencing sample was made of peripheral blood. V gene TRBV25-1 combines with J gene TRBJ2-1, with TRBD2 matching over 8 bases. This sequence was found in a woman between 50 and 59 years old with acute or convalescent COVID-19. This chain's CDR3 is CASSDLAGWRTYNEQFF. CDR3 in DNA: TGTGCCAGCAGTGACTTAGCGGGATGGCGCACCTACAATGAGCAGTTCTTC.